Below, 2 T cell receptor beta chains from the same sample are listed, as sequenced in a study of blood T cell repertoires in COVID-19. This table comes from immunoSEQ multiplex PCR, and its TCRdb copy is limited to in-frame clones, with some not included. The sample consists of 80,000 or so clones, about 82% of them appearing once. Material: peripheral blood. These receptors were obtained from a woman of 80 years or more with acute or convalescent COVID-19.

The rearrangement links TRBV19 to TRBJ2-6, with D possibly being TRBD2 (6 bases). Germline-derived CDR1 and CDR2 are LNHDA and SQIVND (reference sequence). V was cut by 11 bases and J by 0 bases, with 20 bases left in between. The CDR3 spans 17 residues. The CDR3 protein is CASLLGGRGSGANVLTF. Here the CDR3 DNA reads TGTGCCTCGCTATTGGGGGGTCGAGGCTCTGGGGCCAACGTCCTGACTTTC.

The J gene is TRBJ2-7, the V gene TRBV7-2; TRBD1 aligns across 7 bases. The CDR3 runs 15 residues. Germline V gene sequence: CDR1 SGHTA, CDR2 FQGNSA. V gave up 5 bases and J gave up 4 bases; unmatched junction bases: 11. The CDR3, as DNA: TGTGCCAGCAGCCCCCTACAGGGGCTGGGGTACGAGCAGTACTTC. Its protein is CASSPLQGLGYEQYF.